The clone carrying this T cell receptor (beta chain) was found a few times. There are 15 residues in the CDR3. Trimming pared 1 base from V and 6 bases from J, leaving 14 bases between. Germline assignment: CDR1 SGHRS and CDR2 YFSETQ. During its preparation, the TCRbeta library received unique molecular identifiers. TCRdb reprocessed the PCR reads with MiXCR, giving one entry per CDR3 protein. The table lists about 200,000 distinct CDR3 sequences, about 6.6% of them singletons, with 5.5% in the top ten. The sample belongs to a study of T-cell reconstitution after alpha-beta-depleted transplantation in children.

The receptor was derived from a boy aged 2 to 10 with acute lymphoblastic leukemia, due to receive a stem cell transplant. V is TRBV5-1 and J is TRBJ2-1, with D possibly TRBD1 on 6 matching bases. The sample in question was PBMCs, obtained before TCRalphabeta/CD19-depleted stem cell transplant. The CDR3, as DNA: TGCGCCAGCAGCTTGTACAGGGTCGAGCTCAATGAGCAGTTCTTC. Its protein is CASSLYRVELNEQFF.